What follows are 19 T cell receptor beta chains derived from one specimen sequenced in a study of T cell changes during pregnancy in multiple sclerosis. Sequencing was performed with immunoSEQ multiplex PCR; in TCRdb, only in-frame clones are kept and a portion is missing. Of fewer than 95,000 clones listed, approximately 90% are singletons. The sequences come from peripheral blood, collected in the first trimester of pregnancy. The receptor source for this set is a female donor in good health, enrolled as a control in a pregnancy study.

The chain couples TRBV28 to TRBJ2-6, with a weak D call TRBD2 (5 bases). Germline V gene data show CDR1 as MDHEN and CDR2 as SYDVKM. CDR3 length: 16 amino acids. The V end was cut by 4 bases, the J end by 3 bases, with 13 bases between. CDR3 region: CASSWELGSGANVLTF. The CDR3 DNA follows: TGTGCCAGCAGTTGGGAATTGGGGAGTGGGGCCAACGTCCTGACTTTC.

The rearrangement joins TRBV5-6 to TRBJ2-7, with 11 bases identical to TRBD1. The J segment lost 4 bases and the V segment lost 3 bases, leaving 6 bases of the junction unmatched. Germline CDR1 reads SGHDT; CDR2 reads YYEEEE. The CDR3 has 15 amino acids. The CDR3 DNA reads TGTGCCAGCAGCTCACCGGGACAGGGGGTTTACGAGCAGTACTTC. It is translated as CASSSPGQGVYEQYF.

The chain joins TRBV7-9 to TRBJ2-3; perhaps TRBD2 as D (6 bases). The germline CDR1 and CDR2 sequences are SEHNR and FQNEAQ (reference sequence). This CDR3 has 17 residues. The V gene lost 5 bases and the J gene lost 0 bases, with 18 bases spanning the gap. CDR3 loop: CASSKRGSGESTDTQYF. The DNA of the CDR3 is TGTGCCAGCAGCAAGAGGGGATCGGGGGAAAGCACAGATACGCAGTATTTT.

The chain recombines TRBV6-4 with TRBJ1-1; 7 bases are a match to TRBD1. J gave up 5 bases and V 2 bases, and 2 bases lay outside the gene matches. The CDR3 has 13 residues. Germline loops: CDR1 MRHNA, CDR2 SNTAGT. CDR3 sequence reads: CASSDNRGTEAFF. Written as DNA, the CDR3 is TGTGCCAGCAGTGACAACAGGGGAACTGAAGCTTTCTTT.

The J gene is TRBJ1-4, the V gene TRBV2; 7 bases agree with TRBD1. The V gene end was trimmed by 6 bases and the J gene end by 5 bases; junction bases not matched to a gene: 6. The CDR3 loop spans 14 amino acids. CDR1 is SNHLY, CDR2 FYNNEI, per germline. CDR3 sequence reads: CASRQNRGNEKLFF. CDR3 DNA: TGTGCCAGCAGGCAAAACAGGGGAAATGAAAAACTGTTTTTT.

The V and J genes are TRBV7-9 and TRBJ1-4; 8 bases line up with TRBD1. Losses at the gene ends were 2 bases for V and 4 bases for J; bases not matched to a gene: 9. This CDR3 has 17 residues. CDR1 and CDR2 from the germline V gene are SEHNR and FQNEAQ (reference sequence). The CDR3 nucleotides read TGTGCCAGCAGCTTACCTTATGGGGGACAGGATAATGAAAAACTGTTTTTT. It encodes CASSLPYGGQDNEKLFF.

This clone was recorded once. J is TRBJ2-1 and V is TRBV4-1; 12 bases align to TRBD1. The germline V gene encodes CDR1 MGHRA and CDR2 YSYEKL. The CDR3 has 15 amino acids. The V segment lost 3 bases and the J segment 7 bases; nucleotides outside the gene matches: 4. CDR3 nucleotides: TGCGCCAGCAGCCATTGGGGACAGGGGGCAAATGAGCAGTTCTTC. Translated: CASSHWGQGANEQFF.

CDR3 amino acids: CASTPPGVGETQYF. The CDR3 coding sequence is TGTGCCAGCACCCCCCCCGGAGTTGGTGAGACCCAGTACTTC. The chain joins TRBV6-5 to TRBJ2-5; no clear D. This CDR3 has 14 amino acids. The germline gives CDR1 MNHEY, CDR2 SVGAGI. Trimming removed 7 bases from V and 5 bases from J, with 17 bases in between.

This chain connects TRBV28 to TRBJ2-5; TRBD2 aligns across 13 bases. CDR1 is MDHEN and CDR2 is SYDVKM in the germline V gene. This CDR3 is 15 amino acids long. The V gene end was trimmed by 2 bases and the J gene end by 4 bases; junction bases not matched to a gene: 1. The CDR3 nucleotides read TGTGCCAGCAGTTTAGGACTAGCGGGAGCAGAGACCCAGTACTTC. This translates into CASSLGLAGAETQYF. The entire variable domain, with the rest obtained from reference TRBV28 and TRBJ2-5, is as follows: DVKVTQSSRYLVKRTGEKVFLECVQDMDHENMFWYRQDPGLGLRLIYFSYDVKMKEKGDIPEGYSVSREKKERFSLILESASTNQTSMYLCASSLGLAGAETQYFGPGTRLLVL.

This rearrangement joins TRBV11-2 to TRBJ2-7; possibly TRBD1 for D (6 bases). Germline CDR1 SGHAT, CDR2 FQNNGV. V was clipped by 1 base and J by 2 bases, with 9 bases between them. The CDR3 has 14 residues. The CDR3 DNA follows: TGTGCCAGCAGCTTAGGTTCAGGGGCCTACGAGCAGTACTTC. Protein sequence: CASSLGSGAYEQYF.

This chain links TRBV6-5 with TRBJ1-1; 7 bases are a match to TRBD1. The germline CDR1 and CDR2 sequences are MNHEY and SVGAGI. Trimming cost V 4 bases and J 1 base; bases outside gene matches: 6. The CDR3 loop spans 15 amino acids. DNA for the CDR3: TGTGCCAGCAGTTTAGACAGGGCCACGAACACTGAAGCTTTCTTT. This codes for CASSLDRATNTEAFF.

V usage is TRBV29-1 and J usage is TRBJ2-5; D might be TRBD2 (5 bases). The CDR3 covers 17 residues. In germline, CDR1 is SQVTM, CDR2 ANQGSEA. V lost 2 bases and J lost 5, with 24 bases in between. The CDR3 bases are TGCAGCGTTGAATTGGAAATTGCCTACCGGGAAGGGGAGACCCAGTACTTC. Encoded protein: CSVELEIAYREGETQYF.

The V and J genes are TRBV2 and TRBJ2-1; TRBD1 matches at 10 bases. V lost 4 bases to trimming and J lost 7 bases; unmatched junction nucleotides: 1. This CDR3 has 13 residues. From germline, CDR1 is SNHLY and CDR2 FYNNEI. CDR3 nucleotides: TGTGCCAGCAGTGGACAGGGGGCGAATGAGCAGTTCTTC. Its protein is CASSGQGANEQFF.

J is TRBJ1-5 and V is TRBV27; D ambiguous. Germline V gene data show CDR1 as MNHEY and CDR2 as SMNVEV (reference sequence). Trimming stripped 0 bases from V and 6 bases from J, with 6 bases between. This CDR3 spans 13 amino acids. Here the CDR3 reads CASSLSFGQPQHF. The CDR3 region has the DNA TGTGCCAGCAGTTTATCGTTCGGTCAGCCCCAGCATTTT.

J is TRBJ2-3 and V is TRBV4-2, with TRBD2 matching over 9 bases. The ends lost 4 bases at V and 4 bases at J; junction bases unmatched: 18. Germline V CDR1 and CDR2: LGHNA, YNFKEQ. The length of the CDR3 is 19 residues. CDR3 DNA: TGTGCCAGCAGCCTACGTTTTTTCGGGACTAGCAGTAGCCCAGATACGCAGTATTTT. Residues: CASSLRFFGTSSSPDTQYF.

The chain uses TRBV5-5 and TRBJ2-5, with 8 nucleotides matching TRBD1. J gave up 5 bases and V 0 bases, and 9 bases lay outside the gene matches. CDR1 is SGHKS, CDR2 YYEKEE, per germline (reference sequence). CDR3 length equals 16 residues. DNA of the CDR3: TGTGCCAGCAGCTTGGGACGACAGGGGTTATCGGAGACCCAGTACTTC. Translated, it gives CASSLGRQGLSETQYF.

CDR3 nucleotide sequence: TGTGCCAGTAGCCATCTTCGGGGGGAGACCCAGTACTTC. Protein product: CASSHLRGETQYF. The chain employs TRBV19 and TRBJ2-5, with a weak D call TRBD2 (6 bases). Germline values: CDR1 LNHDA, CDR2 SQIVND (reference sequence). This CDR3 has 13 residues. V gave up 6 bases and J gave up 5 bases, with 13 bases separating them.

This clone appeared a single time. CDR3 nucleotide sequence: TGCAGCGTCAAAGGGCGGGGCTCCTACAATGAGCAGTTCTTC. Its translation: CSVKGRGSYNEQFF. The chain employs TRBV29-1 and TRBJ2-1; a possible D gene is TRBD2 (6 bases). CDR3 length equals 14 residues. Germline CDR1 SQVTM, CDR2 ANQGSEA. V lost 6 bases to trimming and J lost 0 bases, with 12 bases between them.

The chain couples TRBV19 to TRBJ1-5; D may be TRBD1 (5 bases). The CDR3 length is 13 residues. Germline assignment: CDR1 LNHDA and CDR2 SQIVND (reference sequence). Trimming shortened V by 4 bases and J by 4 bases, and 8 bases separated the two germline ends. CDR3 DNA: TGTGCCAGTAGTACGACAGTGAATCAGCCCCAGCATTTT. Its translation is CASSTTVNQPQHF.